A selection of T cell receptor beta chains follows, all from one sample in a study of blood T cell repertoires in COVID-19. Some clones are missing from TCRdb's copy, which holds only in-frame ones; the method was immunoSEQ multiplex PCR. The sample has around 180,000 clones; about 83% are singletons. Sequencing input: PBMCs or T cells enriched from blood (not recorded which). These receptors were taken from a woman aged 25-40 years who had recovered from COVID-19. Both conserved end residues are trimmed from each CDR3. Each record gives: J gene, V gene, D gene, CDR3 protein. A D gene is named only where the DNA matches it firmly.

j_call: TRBJ2-2; v_call: TRBV3-1/TRBV3-2; d_call: -; cdr3_aa: ASSLKRGGNTGELF
j_call: TRBJ1-5; v_call: TRBV30; d_call: -; cdr3_aa: AWSVQGSNQPQH
j_call: TRBJ2-1; v_call: TRBV11-1; d_call: TRBD2; cdr3_aa: ASSLGGGNEQF
j_call: TRBJ2-3; v_call: TRBV5-6; d_call: TRBD2; cdr3_aa: ASVPGLADTDTQY
j_call: TRBJ1-2; v_call: TRBV3-1/TRBV3-2; d_call: -; cdr3_aa: ASSPLSYTAGVFGYGYT
j_call: TRBJ2-7; v_call: TRBV25-1; d_call: TRBD1; cdr3_aa: ASSDPQRQGASSYEQY
j_call: TRBJ2-5; v_call: TRBV27; d_call: -; cdr3_aa: ASSPRETQY
j_call: TRBJ2-7; v_call: TRBV19; d_call: TRBD2; cdr3_aa: ASSQLAGAFEQY
j_call: TRBJ1-2; v_call: TRBV4-2; d_call: -; cdr3_aa: ASSPRWTGVYGYT
j_call: TRBJ1-1; v_call: TRBV29-1; d_call: -; cdr3_aa: SVVLGRPYTEAF
j_call: TRBJ2-2; v_call: TRBV13; d_call: TRBD2; cdr3_aa: ASSAGGGYTGELF
j_call: TRBJ2-7; v_call: TRBV30; d_call: -; cdr3_aa: AWSATGYEQY
j_call: TRBJ1-4; v_call: TRBV24-1; d_call: TRBD1; cdr3_aa: ATSGKKQGIGNEKLF
j_call: TRBJ2-7; v_call: TRBV28; d_call: -; cdr3_aa: ASNSEAYEQY
j_call: TRBJ2-1; v_call: TRBV25-1; d_call: TRBD2; cdr3_aa: ASSAPGLAMDEQF
j_call: TRBJ2-6; v_call: TRBV11-3; d_call: TRBD2; cdr3_aa: ASSLESSGRASGANVLT
j_call: TRBJ2-1; v_call: TRBV3-1/TRBV3-2; d_call: TRBD2; cdr3_aa: ASSRGGTNNEQF
j_call: TRBJ2-3; v_call: TRBV9; d_call: -; cdr3_aa: ASSGALDTQY
j_call: TRBJ2-3; v_call: TRBV2; d_call: -; cdr3_aa: ASASADTQY
j_call: TRBJ1-2; v_call: TRBV29-1; d_call: TRBD1; cdr3_aa: SGDRRDRVDGYT
j_call: TRBJ2-7; v_call: TRBV18; d_call: TRBD2; cdr3_aa: ASSPNRLASEQY
j_call: TRBJ2-7; v_call: TRBV27; d_call: TRBD1; cdr3_aa: ASSQTGTGMRYEQY